This T cell receptor beta chain was sequenced during a study of T cell changes during pregnancy in multiple sclerosis. The table came from immunoSEQ multiplex PCR; TCRdb's copy has only in-frame clones and leaves some out. The sample lists roughly 110,000 clones, about 90% seen once, with around 1.6% in the top ten. The ends lost 3 bases at V and 4 bases at J; junction bases unmatched: 10. CDR3 length equals 17 residues. The V gene's germline CDR1 is SGHVS and CDR2 FQNEAQ. Sample: peripheral blood, taken before pregnancy. The sequence was obtained from a female donor with multiple sclerosis, enrolled in a pregnancy study. The rearrangement links TRBV7-8 to TRBJ1-3; 9 bases are a match to TRBD1. Here the CDR3 DNA reads TGTGCCAGCAGCTTTTTTACAGGGGGCGCGATAGGAAACACCATATATTTT. It yields the protein CASSFFTGGAIGNTIYF. The complete variable domain, with remaining parts taken from reference TRBV7-8 and TRBJ1-3, reads GAGVSQSPRYKVAKRGQDVALRCDPISGHVSLFWYQQALGQGPEFLTYFQNEAQLDKSGLPSDRFFAERPEGSVSTLKIQRTQQEDSAVYLCASSFFTGGAIGNTIYFGEGSWLTVV.